The T cell receptor beta chain under discussion was sequenced for a study of T cells in Graves' hyperthyroidism and ophthalmopathy. Graves' hyperthyroidism is called stable when ophthalmopathy does not progress within 18 months. General study findings and limits: From stable hyperthyroidism, ophthalmopathy was separated by a 13 V-J model. Among thyroid clonotypes expanded above 0.001, most also appeared in blood.

Deletions cut 2 bases from V and 3 bases from J, with 10 bases between. In germline, CDR1 is LNHDA, CDR2 SQIVND (reference sequence). CDR3 size: 14 residues. This clonotype was observed many times. The antigen is undetermined. Amplification of TCR beta CDR3 regions was performed using RNA transcripts as template. First-round RT-PCR of the TCR CDR3 relied on the HTBI primer set. MiXCR, applied by TCRdb to the multiplex PCR reads, yields one record per CDR3 protein. Among around 520,000 distinct CDR3 sequences listed, 13% to 15% were seen once. The receptor was isolated from a woman aged 18-35 years with Graves' hyperthyroidism. The V gene is TRBV19, the J gene TRBJ1-2, with D hard to call. Sequencing input: blood. The CDR3 region has the DNA TGTGCCAGTAGTATACATCTGGTATACTATGGCTACACCTTC. It is translated as CASSIHLVYYGYTF.